Here is one T cell receptor (beta chain) with its context. V was cut by 3 bases and J by 1 base, with 6 bases left in between. The CDR3 extends over 13 amino acids. CDR1 and CDR2 from the germline V gene are SGHAT and FQNNGV. This entry comes from a study of blood T cell repertoires in COVID-19. About the research overall: Acute and convalescent COVID-19 specimens originated in the United States, Italy and Spain.

Authors' data handling: Amplification of reference gene primers provided the estimated nucleated cell counts. Assay: immunoSEQ multiplex PCR; the TCRdb copy retains only in-frame clones and omits some. That table gives V, J and clone size, and the DNA gave D and trimming. The data show roughly 130,000 clones, around 86% seen once. What was sequenced was peripheral blood. The rearrangement links TRBV11-2 to TRBJ1-1, with no clear D. The receptor's source is a man in his forties with active or convalescent COVID-19. The CDR3 reads CASSLAGNTEAFF. The DNA of the CDR3 is TGTGCCAGCAGCTTGGCGGGGAACACTGAAGCTTTCTTT.